What follows are 17 T cell receptor beta chains derived from one specimen sequenced in a study of cytomegalovirus exposure and HLA in healthy donors (TCRdb year 2017). Library construction relied on the immunoSEQ multiplex PCR assay. The multiplex PCR relied on a mix of 60 forward primers for TCR Vbeta segments and 13 reverse primers for TCR Jbeta segments. TCRdb provides this immuneACCESS table in a form limited to in-frame rearrangements. Some clones are lacking; in checked studies, under half of them reflect an unresolved V gene, and why the rest are absent is not known. The table of this sample itemizes more than 55,000 clones. In total, the top ten clones hold 5% of the sample. The sequencing input was PBMCs. The receptors were sampled from a woman in her thirties or forties in good health and CMV-seropositive.

This chain links TRBV6-1 with TRBJ2-7, with TRBD2 matching over 8 bases. Unmatched junction bases numbered 6, after V lost 2 bases and J lost 3 bases. The CDR3 has 15 amino acids. Germline V gene sequence: CDR1 MNHNS, CDR2 SASEGT. In DNA, the CDR3 is TGTGCCAGCAGTGAACGGGGGGGAGATTTCTACGAGCAGTACTTC. The encoded protein is CASSERGGDFYEQYF.

The rearrangement joins TRBV15 to TRBJ1-1; the match to TRBD1 covers 9 bases. Germline V gene sequence: CDR1 LNHNV, CDR2 YYDKDF (reference sequence). This CDR3 comprises 16 residues. After removal of 1 base from V and 0 bases from J, the junction contained 3 bases not matched to a gene. The CDR3 region is CATSRGDRGVNTEAFF. CDR3 in DNA: TGTGCCACCAGCAGAGGTGACAGGGGGGTGAACACTGAAGCTTTCTTT.

This chain joins TRBV7-9 and TRBJ2-3; perhaps TRBD2 as D (5 bases). The CDR3 totals 15 residues. CDR1 is SEHNR and CDR2 is FQNEAQ in the germline V gene (reference sequence). Trimming stripped 5 bases from V and 4 bases from J, with 16 bases between. The CDR3 DNA sequence: TGTGCCAGCAGCCCGCACCGGGAAATAGCAGATACGCAGTATTTT. Protein product: CASSPHREIADTQYF.

This sequence joins TRBV10-3 and TRBJ2-7; the match to TRBD1 covers 11 bases. Trimming cost V 2 bases and J 4 bases; bases outside gene matches: 4. The germline V gene has CDR1 ENHRY and CDR2 SYGVKD. CDR3 length: 15 amino acids. The CDR3 DNA sequence: TGTGCCATCAGTGAGGGACAGGGGGCGCCTTACGAGCAGTACTTC. Its protein product is CAISEGQGAPYEQYF.

The rearrangement uses TRBV5-1 and TRBJ2-7; D is possibly TRBD1 (5 bases). Germline values: CDR1 SGHRS, CDR2 YFSETQ. This CDR3 has 14 amino acids. Deletions cut 0 bases from V and 7 bases from J, with 14 bases between. As DNA, the CDR3 is TGCGCCAGCAGCTTGGTGGCAGGGTCTTGGGAGCAGTACTTC. Translation gives CASSLVAGSWEQYF.

The chain combines TRBV9 with TRBJ2-1, with 8 positions matching TRBD2. The J segment lost 3 bases and the V segment lost 3 bases, leaving 8 bases of the junction unmatched. This CDR3 comprises 16 residues. The germline V gene encodes CDR1 SGDLS and CDR2 YYNGEE. CDR3 residues: CASSETAGAHYNEQFF. The CDR3 nucleotides read TGTGCCAGCAGCGAGACAGCGGGGGCCCACTACAATGAGCAGTTCTTC.

The chain links TRBV7-9 to TRBJ2-3, with a weak D call TRBD2 (6 bases). CDR3 length equals 16 residues. V was cut by 0 bases and J by 2 bases, with 12 bases left in between. The germline CDR1 and CDR2 sequences are SEHNR and FQNEAQ (reference sequence). The CDR3 nucleotides read TGTGCCAGCAGCTTAGCCGGGACTCGAAACACAGATACGCAGTATTTT. Amino acids: CASSLAGTRNTDTQYF.

The gene calls are TRBV9 and TRBJ2-5; TRBD2 is a possible D gene (5 bases). Deletions cut 0 bases from V and 4 bases from J, with 13 bases between. The CDR3 has 15 residues. Germline CDR1 reads SGDLS; CDR2 reads YYNGEE. The chain's CDR3 is CASSVAPLDGETQYF. DNA of the CDR3: TGTGCCAGCAGCGTAGCTCCACTAGACGGAGAGACCCAGTACTTC. Full variable domain (missing parts from reference TRBV9 and TRBJ2-5): DSGVTQTPKHLITATGQRVTLRCSPRSGDLSVYWYQQSLDQGLQFLIQYYNGEERAKGNILERFSAQQFPDLHSELNLSSLELGDSALYFCASSVAPLDGETQYFGPGTRLLVL.

This chain connects TRBV30 to TRBJ2-4; D is undetermined. Germline CDR1 reads GTSNPN; CDR2 reads SVGIG (reference sequence). V lost 0 bases and J lost 5, with 5 bases in between. This CDR3 is 12 amino acids long. The chain's CDR3 is CAWSVSENIQYF. The CDR3 nucleotides read TGTGCCTGGAGTGTGTCAGAAAACATTCAGTACTTC.

The gene calls are TRBV14 and TRBJ2-3; TRBD2 is a possible D gene (5 bases). The germline V gene encodes CDR1 SGHDN and CDR2 FVKESK. The length of the CDR3 is 17 residues. Deletions cut 2 bases from V and 8 bases from J, with 23 bases between. The CDR3 spells CASSQMSSGRFSSTQYF. The CDR3 bases are TGTGCCAGCAGCCAAATGTCAAGCGGACGGTTTAGTAGTACGCAGTATTTT.

The chain employs TRBV27 and TRBJ2-7, with 9 bases matching TRBD1. Trimming cost V 4 bases and J 2 bases; bases outside gene matches: 9. There are 16 residues in the CDR3. Germline V gene sequence: CDR1 MNHEY, CDR2 SMNVEV (reference sequence). The CDR3 region is CASSSPGTGRTYEQYF. The CDR3 bases are TGTGCCAGCAGTTCACCCGGGACAGGGAGGACCTACGAGCAGTACTTC.

This chain joins TRBV5-1 and TRBJ2-3; a weak D match, TRBD1 (5 bases). This CDR3 is built from 14 residues. CDR1 is SGHRS, CDR2 YFSETQ, per germline. Trimming shortened V by 2 bases and J by 0 bases, and 7 bases separated the two germline ends. The CDR3 protein is CASSFDSSTDTQYF. The DNA of the CDR3 is TGCGCCAGCAGCTTTGACAGTAGCACAGATACGCAGTATTTT.

The rearrangement joins TRBV7-9 to TRBJ1-1; a possible D gene is TRBD1 (5 bases). V was pared by 4 bases and J by 3 bases, with 15 bases between. CDR3 length: 15 amino acids. Germline CDR1 reads SEHNR; CDR2 reads FQNEAQ (reference sequence). The CDR3 spells CASSSPHGGDTEAFF. CDR3 in DNA: TGTGCCAGCAGCTCCCCGCATGGGGGGGACACTGAAGCTTTCTTT.

V gene TRBV7-2 combines with J gene TRBJ2-2, with D possibly TRBD2 on 5 matching bases. The germline V gene encodes CDR1 SGHTA and CDR2 FQGNSA. The CDR3 sequence is 17 residues long. V was cut by 0 bases and J by 4 bases, with 15 bases left in between. The CDR3 DNA sequence: TGTGCCAGCAGCTTAGCGCCCTGGACTTCCCCCACCGGGGAGCTGTTTTTT. Amino acid sequence: CASSLAPWTSPTGELFF.

This chain uses TRBV13 with TRBJ2-7; D is uncertain. CDR1 is PRHDT and CDR2 is FYEKMQ in the germline V gene (reference sequence). CDR3 length: 13 residues. V was shortened by 5 bases and J by 5 bases, with 13 bases between the two germline ends. This CDR3 is CASSTLEAHEQYF. The DNA of the CDR3 is TGTGCCAGCAGCACCCTAGAAGCTCACGAGCAGTACTTC.

This chain uses TRBV13 with TRBJ1-2; D is possibly TRBD1 (6 bases). The germline V gene encodes CDR1 PRHDT and CDR2 FYEKMQ (reference sequence). The CDR3 consists of 14 residues. V was shortened by 5 bases and J by 3 bases, with 13 bases between the two germline ends. The CDR3, as DNA: TGTGCCAGCAGCCCCGACAGGACCTACTATGGCTACACCTTC. Translation: CASSPDRTYYGYTF.

This sequence joins TRBV18 and TRBJ1-4; 7 nucleotides agree with TRBD1. The CDR3 runs to 16 residues. Germline V gene lookup returns CDR1 KGHSH and CDR2 LQKENI. After removal of 0 bases from V and 8 bases from J, the junction contained 9 bases not matched to a gene. This CDR3 reads CASSPPSADRREKLFF. CDR3 bases: TGTGCCAGCTCACCACCATCCGCGGACAGGAGGGAAAAACTGTTTTTT.